This note documents a single T cell receptor beta chain sequence. Its antigen remains unidentified. Repertoires were generated with immunoSEQ multiplex PCR, while TCRdb's copy carries only in-frame clones and drops some. This table has 70,000 to 95,000 clones, more than 75% appearing once. This sample stems from a study of OX40 agonist ivuxolimab in advanced cancers. Study-wide points: Both blood CD4+ and CD8+ T cells showed clonal growth by week 6 at 0.1 to 3.0 mg/kg. In general, CD8+ T cells held more expanded clones than CD4+ did, on average.

The receptor was derived from an adult with an advanced solid tumor such as melanoma, head and neck, liver or kidney cancer. The source was CD4+ or CD8+ T cells sorted from blood, collected in a trial of the OX40 agonist ivuxolimab.

The CDR3 loop is CASSFNLQNIQYF. The CDR3 DNA is TGTGCCAGCAGTTTCAACCTACAAAACATTCAGTACTTC. This chain connects TRBV27 to TRBJ2-4; D call uncertain. Germline V gives CDR1 MNHEY, CDR2 SMNVEV (reference sequence). The CDR3 covers 13 residues. Trimming took 3 bases from V and 5 from J, leaving 8 bases between them.